Here is one T cell receptor beta chain with its context. This clone has a handful of counts. Its cognate antigen has yet to be identified. Per-nucleotide qualities are absent, and no much larger clonotype sits a single base away. The sample is drawn from a study of beta chain features in type 1 diabetes (dated by TCRdb to about 2018). Regarding the study in general: Mean age, gender distribution, total cell number and subset yield were not different between patients and healthy donors. Whereas all 30 or so donors provided naive and central memory subsets, regulatory and stem cell-like memory subsets were isolated from just 8 patients and roughly 8 healthy donors. In the study, TCRB repertoires of sorted circulating CD4+ T cell subsets from recently diagnosed type 1 diabetes patients were compared with those of matched healthy donors. Across all samples, about 110 million sorted cells were examined, and cell number per subset correlated strongly with RNA yield.

What the study reported, not specific to this receptor: In all four CD4+ subsets, TCRB CDR3 length was moderately but significantly shorter in type 1 diabetes patients. Sequencing cDNA rather than genomic DNA could over-represent highly expressing activated cells, although activation and CD3 levels did not differ between groups. Naive, central memory and regulatory TCRB repertoires appeared to be more alike among patients than among healthy donors. Only small numbers of individuals were included in the HLA sub-analyses, which left unresolved whether HLA type had any influence on TCRB rearrangement. Patients with type 1 diabetes made fewer insertions and deleted more nucleotides at VDJ recombination sites, implying thymic rearrangement abnormalities. Shorter templates might be favored by PCR, yet because patient and control samples were amplified and corrected together, any such skew would affect both groups equally.

The CDR3 spans 15 residues, from the cysteine through the phenylalanine. Just CDR3 DNA is preserved here, 45 bases in frame from base 1. Germline trimming amounts to 6 bases on V and 0 bases on J, with 3 as the count of junction bases outside the gene matches. Taken from the germline V gene, the CDR1 and CDR2 loops are SGHAT and FQNNGV. A single peripheral blood draw of roughly 0.11 L on average was collected from each donor into heparinised tubes. Using a panel that included CD45RO, CCR7, CD25, CD127, CD95 and CD27, naive, central memory, regulatory and stem cell-like memory CD4+ T cells were sorted on a BD FACSAria II. Purity was above 95% for every sorted population. PBMCs were isolated right away by Lymphoprep density gradient centrifugation and were stained directly, without culture. So that batch effects would be minimized, each experiment stained and sorted samples in pairs, pairing one healthy donor with one patient.

The entire amount of isolated RNA was reverse transcribed using the High Capacity cDNA Reverse Transcription Kit, so the sequenced TCRB transcripts were expressed ones. Deep immunoSEQ sequencing was performed on naive, central memory and regulatory T cell samples, with an average of roughly 3.5 million total reads per sample. After sorted cells were lysed in RLT buffer, RNA was extracted with DNase-treated RNeasy Micro or Mini kits, with the choice depending on cell number. Each cell subset was processed separately to prevent cross-contamination, with patient and healthy donor samples processed together. Using the immunoSEQ multiplex PCR, TCRB sequences were amplified from cDNA into 87-bp fragments spanning the CDR3 region. The amplicons were sequenced using the Illumina HiSeq platform. Per the source publication's procedure: Synthetic template baselines were used to correct PCR bias computationally, reads within Hamming distance 2 were collapsed, and singletons that could not be merged were discarded. By aligning reads against IMGT, V, D and J genes, CDR3 length, and insertions or deletions at six rearrangement sites were assigned. Within each subset, clonotype counts were normalized to the number of sorted cells before true diversity and Gini coefficients were calculated with the tcR R package. The overlap coefficient, calculated on TCRB nucleotide sequences, was used to quantify repertoire sharing. Out-of-frame TCRB sequences from naive cells were analyzed to stand in for the pre-selection repertoire. TCRdb's version of the immuneACCESS table is confined to in-frame rearrangements and falls short of the full clone set. An unresolved V gene accounts for under half of the shortfall where checked; the remainder is of unknown origin. The V and J calls and clone size come from that table; D and trimming were worked out from the DNA. Counted in this sample were 350,000 to 400,000 clones; 10% to 15% of them appeared once. The ten most abundant clones make up 0.008% to 0.011% of the sample.

The clonotype comes from a woman aged 18-35 years with type 1 diabetes. Source material: naive CD4+ T cells from blood. This specimen's cell subset or site label, per the study, means: true naive CD4+ T cells. The sequence is built from TRBV11-2 and TRBJ2-7, and TRBD2 matches 12 of the central bases. This receptor has the CDR3 CASRATSGGSYEQYF. The sequenced DNA is TGTGCCAGCAGAGCGACTAGCGGGGGCTCCTACGAGCAGTACTTC.